This passage covers 21 T cell receptor beta chains from one sample sequenced in a study of blood T cells in healthy people across ages. A second about 7 to 11 cycle PCR used barcoded and J-beta primers. A single record per CDR3 protein comes from TCRdb applying MiXCR to the 5' RACE reads. Altogether about 720,000 distinct CDR3 sequences are present, about 20% being singletons, with the ten largest covering approximately 20%. The sample consisted of blood. These receptors were collected from a man between 65 and 85 years old in good health.

This clonotype was picked up a small number of times. The chain is built from TRBV12-3 or TRBV12-4 and TRBJ2-1, with TRBD2 identical over 12 bases. The CDR3 length is 14 residues. V was pared by 8 bases and J by 5 bases, with 4 bases of the junction left unmatched. CDR3 nucleotides: TGTGCCAGCGCCCGGACTAGCGGGGACAATGAGCAGTTCTTC. Its protein is CASARTSGDNEQFF.

In nucleotides, the CDR3 is TGTGCCAGCAGTTCACCGACTAGCGGGAGAGACATTCAGTACTTC. Protein product: CASSSPTSGRDIQYF. This chain connects TRBV6-5 to TRBJ2-4; 12 bases line up with TRBD2. The J segment lost 8 bases and the V segment lost 4 bases, leaving 6 bases of the junction unmatched. The CDR3 contains 15 residues. The V gene's germline CDR1 is MNHEY and CDR2 SVGAGI.

The chain is built from TRBV18 and TRBJ2-5, with a tentative D call TRBD1 (5 bases). The germline V gene encodes CDR1 KGHSH and CDR2 LQKENI. The length of the CDR3 is 15 residues. The V gene lost 3 bases and the J gene lost 2 bases, with 13 bases spanning the gap. The CDR3 DNA follows: TGTGCCAGCTCACCCTCGGCAGGGCTACAAGAGACCCAGTACTTC. This codes for CASSPSAGLQETQYF.

This clonotype has only a few counts. The final CDR3 position lacks the conserved phenylalanine or tryptophan, pointing to a likely read error. The V call is TRBV5-1, the J call TRBJ1-1; 7 bases map to TRBD1. The V segment lost 5 bases and the J segment 3 bases; nucleotides outside the gene matches: 4. CDR1 and CDR2 (germline): SGHRS, YFSETQ. The CDR3 totals 13 residues. The CDR3 DNA reads as TGCGCCAGCAGTAACCAGGGGGACACTGAAGCTTTCCTT. This codes for CASSNQGDTEAFL.

This chain uses TRBV24-1 with TRBJ2-1, with 14 bases identical to TRBD2. There are 23 residues in the CDR3. V was pared by 8 bases and J by 4 bases, with 27 bases of the junction left unmatched. Looked up from germline, CDR1 is KGHDR and CDR2 is SFDVKD. The CDR3 region has the DNA TGTGCCACCAACCCCGGCACCTCCACAGGGGGAGGACTAGCGGGAGGAGGGTACAATGAGCAGTTCTTC. Protein sequence: CATNPGTSTGGGLAGGGYNEQFF.

The chain combines TRBV12-3 or TRBV12-4 with TRBJ2-7; TRBD2 matches 7 bases. The J call is doubtful: the DNA matches TRBJ2-1 better. This CDR3 spans 17 amino acids. CDR3 protein: CASSLRVRSSGYNEQFF. The CDR3 nucleotides read TGTGCCAGCAGTTTAAGGGTAAGGTCTAGCGGTTACAATGAGCAGTTCTTC.

This clonotype came up a few times. The chain uses TRBV4-2 and TRBJ2-7; perhaps TRBD2 as D (5 bases). The CDR3 spans 17 residues. The germline V gene has CDR1 LGHNA and CDR2 YNFKEQ. The ends were cut back, 1 base at V and 0 bases at J, with 16 bases in the middle. The CDR3 sequence: CASSQGRSSGGSYEQYF. CDR3 DNA sequence: TGTGCCAGCAGCCAAGGGCGTTCCAGCGGTGGCTCCTACGAGCAGTACTTC.

This sequence joins TRBV12-3 or TRBV12-4 and TRBJ2-2; 10 bases map to TRBD1. After removal of 6 bases from V and 6 bases from J, the junction contained 10 bases not matched to a gene. This CDR3 contains 16 residues. The CDR3 spells CASRSRQGAVSGELFF. CDR3 nucleotides: TGTGCCAGCAGATCTCGACAGGGGGCGGTGTCCGGGGAGCTGTTTTTT.

J is TRBJ2-3 and V is TRBV28; 12 bases are a match to TRBD1. J was trimmed by 0 bases and V by 5 bases; bases with no gene match: 12. The CDR3 covers 19 residues. Germline V lookup: CDR1 MDHEN, CDR2 SYDVKM. The CDR3 bases are TGTGCCAGCAGTCGTCCGGGACAGGGGGCCGTTTATAGCACAGATACGCAGTATTTT. Encoded protein: CASSRPGQGAVYSTDTQYF.

The rearrangement uses TRBV7-9 and TRBJ1-1; D is ambiguous. This CDR3 contains 15 residues. V shed 0 bases and J shed 11 bases, with 19 bases lying between them. CDR1 is SEHNR, CDR2 FQNEAQ, per germline (reference sequence). The CDR3 nucleotides are TGTGCCAGCAGCTTAGCGGGCGCCCAGAACTTGGAGGCTTTCTTT. It yields the protein CASSLAGAQNLEAFF.

In its sample, this clonotype was seen a few times. V usage is TRBV7-9 and J usage is TRBJ2-4, with 7 bases lining up with TRBD1. CDR3 length equals 15 residues. Germline values: CDR1 SEHNR, CDR2 FQNEAQ (reference sequence). J gave up 0 bases and V 4 bases, and 3 bases lay outside the gene matches. The CDR3 DNA follows: TGTGCCAGCAGCTGGGGGACAGCAGCCAAAAACATTCAGTACTTC. Amino acid sequence: CASSWGTAAKNIQYF.

This clonotype has only a few counts. The chain combines TRBV12-3 or TRBV12-4 with TRBJ2-3, with D perhaps TRBD2 (7 bases). V was trimmed by 4 bases and J by 5 bases, leaving 16 bases between them. The CDR3 has 15 amino acids. CDR3 sequence reads: CASSWGSGGEDTQYF. The CDR3 region has the DNA TGTGCCAGCAGTTGGGGTTCGGGGGGCGAAGATACGCAGTATTTT.

This clonotype turned up a few times. The rearrangement links TRBV13 to TRBJ1-1; maybe TRBD1 (5 bases). The CDR3 has 14 amino acids. CDR1 PRHDT and CDR2 FYEKMQ come from the germline V gene (reference sequence). Trimming took 6 bases from V and 8 from J, leaving 19 bases between them. The CDR3 DNA reads TGTGCCAGCAGGCGACGGGACGGAGACCGAGAAGCTTTCTTT. This encodes CASRRRDGDREAFF.

V and J are TRBV7-2 and TRBJ2-2; weak D call: TRBD2 (5 bases). The germline V and J ends were trimmed by 5 bases and 5 bases, with 12 bases remaining between them. Germline CDR1 SGHTA, CDR2 FQGNSA. The CDR3 sequence is 14 residues long. CDR3 in amino acids: CASSLRPGTGELFF. CDR3 coding DNA: TGTGCCAGCAGCCTCAGGCCGGGGACCGGGGAGCTGTTTTTT.

This chain uses TRBV21-1 with TRBJ1-1; TRBD1, as called in the table, went unchecked against the DNA. TRBV21-1 is noted as a pseudogene. This CDR3 spans 11 amino acids. This chain's CDR3 is CAARGRAETFF. The CDR3, as DNA: TGTGCCGCTCGGGGACGGGCTGAAACTTTCTTT.

This clonotype was detected only a few times. The chain couples TRBV6-2 or TRBV6-3 to TRBJ2-5, with D perhaps matching TRBD1 (5 bases). The length of the CDR3 is 16 residues. From germline, CDR1 is MNHEY and CDR2 SVGEGT. Trimming removed 0 bases at V and 2 bases at J, with 13 bases between. Written as DNA, the CDR3 is TGTGCCAGCAGTTACTCGCAAAGGGGTCTGCAAGAGACCCAGTACTTC. The encoded protein is CASSYSQRGLQETQYF.

This chain uses TRBV6-5 with TRBJ2-2; D is unresolved. Germline V lookup: CDR1 MNHEY, CDR2 SVGAGI. V lost 1 base, J lost 6 bases, and 12 bases lay in between. The length of the CDR3 is 15 residues. The CDR3 loop reads CASSYYSVGPGELFF. In nucleotides, the CDR3 is TGTGCCAGCAGTTACTACAGCGTTGGCCCCGGGGAGCTGTTTTTT.

Many counts were recorded for this clonotype. The V call is TRBV5-1, the J call TRBJ2-2, with D uncertain. Germline V gene sequence: CDR1 SGHRS, CDR2 YFSETQ. There are 11 residues in the CDR3. V was trimmed by 5 bases and J by 5 bases, leaving 4 bases between them. The CDR3 here is CASSWTGELFF. In DNA form, the CDR3 reads TGCGCCAGCAGTTGGACCGGGGAGCTGTTTTTT.

V and J are TRBV5-1 and TRBJ2-2, with 12 bases fitting TRBD2. With V trimmed by 3 bases and J by 6 bases, 6 bases remained unmatched. The CDR3 sequence is 16 residues long. The germline V gene has CDR1 SGHRS and CDR2 YFSETQ. In DNA form, the CDR3 reads TGCGCCAGCAGCTCACGACTAGCGGGGGAGTCCGGGGAGCTGTTTTTT. Encoded protein: CASSSRLAGESGELFF.

The chain uses TRBV5-1 and TRBJ1-1, with a tentative D call TRBD1 (5 bases). The length of the CDR3 is 14 residues. Germline V gene data show CDR1 as SGHRS and CDR2 as YFSETQ. Deletions cut 1 base from V and 1 base from J, with 8 bases between. CDR3 nucleotides: TGCGCCAGCAGCTTGTCAGGGCCGAACACTGAAGCTTTCTTT. Translation: CASSLSGPNTEAFF.

The V call is TRBV14, the J call TRBJ2-3; D is possibly TRBD1 or TRBD2 (5 bases each). This CDR3 is built from 17 residues. CDR1 is SGHDN and CDR2 is FVKESK in the germline V gene. With 1 base removed from V and 0 bases from J, the gap between germline ends came to 14 bases. The CDR3 DNA reads TGTGCCAGCAGCCAAGGGGACGAGGTCCTTAGCACAGATACGCAGTATTTT. This gives the protein CASSQGDEVLSTDTQYF.